This TCR beta chain is drawn from a study of shared clonotypes between healthy human individuals. Cells designated naive CD8 were CD45RO-negative and were positively selected for CCR7, with terminally differentiated effector memory CD45RA+ cells excluded. Notes on this clone: Its specificity is unknown. Additional DNA sequences in this sample encode the identical CDR3.

Study-wide results and caveats: Larger richness was generally estimated for naive than memory subsets.

The CDR3 spans 13 residues. Trimming took off 0 bases at V and 5 bases at J, with 8 bases between the two ends. In germline, CDR1 is ENHRY, CDR2 SYGVKD. An assay was performed, and its level was deep. Libraries were prepared by immunoSEQ multiplex PCR; TCRdb keeps only in-frame clonotypes and omits some of them. There are about 2.2 million clones in the sample; under 95% occur only once, and 1.5% to 2% lies in the top ten. The origin of this receptor is a man between 18 and 29 years old in good health. Some clones in this sample may be carry-over from other donors' samples. The chain uses TRBV10-3 and TRBJ2-7, with D maybe TRBD2 (6 bases). The sequencing sample was made of naive CD8+ T cells from PBMCs. In DNA form, the CDR3 reads TGTGCCATCAGTGAGTCGGGGGGAGACGAGCAGTACTTC. Translation: CAISESGGDEQYF.